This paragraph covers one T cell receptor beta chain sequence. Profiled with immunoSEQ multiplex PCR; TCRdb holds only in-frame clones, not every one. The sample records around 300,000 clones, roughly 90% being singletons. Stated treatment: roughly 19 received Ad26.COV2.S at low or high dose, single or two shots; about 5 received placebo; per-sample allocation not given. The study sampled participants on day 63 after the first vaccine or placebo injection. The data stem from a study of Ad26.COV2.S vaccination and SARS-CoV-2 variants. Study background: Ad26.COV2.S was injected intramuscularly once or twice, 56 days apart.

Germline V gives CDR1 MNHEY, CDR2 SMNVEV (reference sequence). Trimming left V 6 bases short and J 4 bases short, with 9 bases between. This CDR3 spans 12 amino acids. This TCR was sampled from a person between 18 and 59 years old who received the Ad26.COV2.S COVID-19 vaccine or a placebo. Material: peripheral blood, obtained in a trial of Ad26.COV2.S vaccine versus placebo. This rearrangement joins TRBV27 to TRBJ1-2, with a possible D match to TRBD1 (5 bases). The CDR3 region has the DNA TGTGCCAGCAGCGGGGACCTCTATGGCTACACCTTC. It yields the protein CASSGDLYGYTF.